This is a list of T cell receptor beta chains from one sample in a study of blood T cell repertoires in COVID-19. The method was immunoSEQ multiplex PCR; TCRdb's version includes in-frame clones alone and lacks a portion of them. This table holds 150,000 to 200,000 clones, 88% found once. What was sequenced was peripheral blood. The receptor source for this set is a man aged 60 to 75 with acute or convalescent COVID-19. Each CDR3 is given with its conserved first and last residue. A D gene is named only where the DNA matches it firmly. Size values are once, few and many counts, or a class for expanded clones, and some rows have none.

>TRBV19|NA|TRBJ2-2|NA
CASSVSDGQGTGELFF
TGTGCCAGTAGTGTCAGCGACGGCCAGGGAACCGGGGAGCTGTTTTTT
>TRBV4-1|once|TRBJ1-1|TRBD1
CASSQQEWTGDTEAFF
TGCGCCAGCAGCCAACAGGAGTGGACAGGGGACACTGAAGCTTTCTTT
>TRBV5-1|NA|TRBJ2-5|NA
CASSPNPGQETQYF
TGCGCCAGCAGCCCCAATCCGGGCCAAGAGACCCAGTACTTC
>TRBV20-1|NA|TRBJ2-4|NA
CSALLGDIQYF
TGCAGTGCGCTTCTAGGGGACATTCAGTACTTC
>TRBV5-4|NA|TRBJ2-5|NA
CASSLIGGAPGTQYF
TGTGCCAGCAGCTTGATAGGTGGCGCCCCGGGAACCCAGTACTTC
>TRBV19|once|TRBJ1-1|TRBD1
CASSTGQGVTEAFF
TGTGCCAGTAGTACCGGACAGGGAGTCACTGAAGCTTTCTTT
>TRBV4-2|few|TRBJ1-1|TRBD1
CASSQGTGAKDTEAFF
TGTGCCAGCAGCCAAGGGACAGGGGCAAAGGACACTGAAGCTTTCTTT
>TRBV7-9|NA|TRBJ2-1|TRBD1
CASSWDRGYNEQFF
TGTGCCAGCAGCTGGGACAGGGGGTACAATGAGCAGTTCTTC
>TRBV30|NA|TRBJ1-5|TRBD1
CAWSVAGGPNQPQHF
TGTGCCTGGAGTGTAGCAGGGGGTCCTAATCAGCCCCAGCATTTT
>TRBV27|NA|TRBJ2-1|TRBD2
CASTRTSGSSHNEQFF
TGTGCCAGCACCAGGACTAGCGGGAGTTCCCACAATGAGCAGTTCTTC
>TRBV29-1|NA|TRBJ1-3|NA
CSVRMVAGGNTIYF
TGCAGCGTTCGAATGGTGGCGGGTGGAAACACCATATATTTT
>TRBV2|NA|TRBJ1-4|NA
CASSEGQVNEKLFF
TGTGCCAGCAGTGAAGGGCAGGTCAATGAAAAACTGTTTTTT
>TRBV19|NA|TRBJ1-1|NA
CASSWATEAFF
TGTGCCAGTAGTTGGGCCACTGAAGCTTTCTTT
>TRBV11-2|once|TRBJ2-3|NA
CASSQVIQGPTDTQYF
TGTGCCAGCAGCCAAGTGATACAGGGCCCCACAGATACGCAGTATTTT
>TRBV4-3|NA|TRBJ1-2|NA
CASSQETLTGNYGYTF
TGCGCCAGCAGCCAAGAAACCTTGACGGGGAACTATGGCTACACCTTC
>TRBV30|NA|TRBJ1-2|NA
CAWTPALAEHYTF
TGTGCCTGGACCCCTGCTTTGGCAGAACACTACACCTTC
>TRBV15|NA|TRBJ2-2|TRBD2
CATSRGVRAGVHVTGELFF
TGTGCCACCAGCAGAGGCGTGCGAGCGGGGGTACATGTCACCGGGGAGCTGTTTTTT
>TRBV7-9|NA|TRBJ2-1|NA
CASSSWGAYNEQFF
TGTGCCAGCAGCAGCTGGGGGGCCTACAATGAGCAGTTCTTC
>TRBV11-2|NA|TRBJ1-6|NA
CASSLQGESPLHF
TGTGCCAGCAGCCTTCAGGGCGAGTCACCCCTCCACTTT
>TRBV19|few|TRBJ2-1|TRBD2
CASRTSGSSYNEQFF
TGTGCCAGCAGGACTAGCGGGAGCTCCTACAATGAGCAGTTCTTC
>TRBV6-5|NA|TRBJ1-5|NA
CASSADRNQPQHF
TGTGCCAGCAGCGCAGATCGCAATCAGCCCCAGCATTTT
>TRBV18|NA|TRBJ1-1|TRBD1
CASSLDRGRWNTEAFF
TGTGCCAGCTCACTCGACAGGGGGCGATGGAACACTGAAGCTTTCTTT
>TRBV9|NA|TRBJ2-1|TRBD2
CASSVAGGLAGDNEQFF
TGTGCCAGCAGCGTAGCCGGAGGACTAGCGGGCGACAATGAGCAGTTCTTC
>TRBV3-1/TRBV3-2|NA|TRBJ2-2|NA
CASSQGGVRAGELFF
TGTGCCAGCAGCCAAGGGGGGGTCCGAGCCGGGGAGCTGTTTTTT
>TRBV9|NA|TRBJ2-1|TRBD1
CASSYTGGSYNEQFF
TGTGCCAGCAGCTACACAGGGGGCTCCTACAATGAGCAGTTCTTC
>TRBV9|NA|TRBJ1-4|TRBD1
CASSAGTGGTTTNEKLFF
TGTGCCAGCAGCGCCGGGACAGGGGGCACCACAACTAATGAAAAACTGTTTTTT
>TRBV7-2|NA|TRBJ1-5|NA
CASTVTGKGHQPQHF
TGTGCCAGCACAGTCACGGGTAAGGGGCATCAGCCCCAGCATTTT
>TRBV30|NA|TRBJ1-1|NA
CAWSRLTGIGDTEAFF
TGTGCCTGGAGTCGACTAACAGGGATCGGGGACACTGAAGCTTTCTTT
>TRBV5-1|NA|TRBJ1-2|NA
CASSLEGEYGYTF
TGCGCCAGCAGCTTGGAAGGGGAATATGGCTACACCTTC